This TCR beta chain emerged from a study of blood T cell repertoires in COVID-19. Enrolment of Seattle patients took place during active infection, and they were followed longitudinally. The germline CDR1 and CDR2 sequences are SGHDT and YYEEEE. The germline V and J ends were trimmed by 4 bases and 4 bases, with 14 bases remaining between them. The CDR3 runs to 15 residues. TCRdb's table, derived via immunoSEQ multiplex PCR, lists solely in-frame clones and lacks some. The sample carries about 170,000 clones, approximately 86% recorded once. The TCR comes from a woman older than 75 with COVID-19, enrolled during active disease. The rearrangement links TRBV5-6 to TRBJ1-4; D is perhaps TRBD1 (6 bases). Sequences were obtained from peripheral blood. CDR3 sequence: CASSAFHRDNEKLFF. In DNA, the CDR3 is TGTGCCAGCAGCGCTTTCCACAGGGATAATGAAAAACTGTTTTTT.